This T cell receptor beta chain originates from a study of shared clonotypes between healthy human individuals. Study-wide background: CD8 memory received one plate per donor, CD8 naive two, CD4 memory three and CD4 naive three. The study, taken as a whole, reports: Generation of non-shared clonotypes was less probable than generation of clonotypes shared by all four donors.

As regards this clone: Its antigen remains unknown.

CDR1 SGHTA and CDR2 FQGNSA come from the germline V gene. This CDR3 has 16 residues. V was pared by 5 bases and J by 0 bases, with 14 bases between. Sequenced by immunoSEQ multiplex PCR; TCRdb stores in-frame clones only, minus some. The repertoire includes hundreds of thousands of clones, around 96% of them detected once, and around 0.1% sits in the top ten. CD45RO-negative, CCR7-positively selected cells formed the naive CD8 fraction, excluding terminally differentiated effector memory CD45RA+ cells. The clonotype originates from a woman in her twenties or thirties in good health. The sample consisted of naive CD8+ T cells sorted from blood. The gene calls are TRBV7-2 and TRBJ1-5; no firm D call. CDR3 in amino acids: CASSVDLHSSNQPQHF. Written as DNA, the CDR3 is TGTGCCAGCAGCGTGGACCTTCATAGTAGCAATCAGCCCCAGCATTTT.